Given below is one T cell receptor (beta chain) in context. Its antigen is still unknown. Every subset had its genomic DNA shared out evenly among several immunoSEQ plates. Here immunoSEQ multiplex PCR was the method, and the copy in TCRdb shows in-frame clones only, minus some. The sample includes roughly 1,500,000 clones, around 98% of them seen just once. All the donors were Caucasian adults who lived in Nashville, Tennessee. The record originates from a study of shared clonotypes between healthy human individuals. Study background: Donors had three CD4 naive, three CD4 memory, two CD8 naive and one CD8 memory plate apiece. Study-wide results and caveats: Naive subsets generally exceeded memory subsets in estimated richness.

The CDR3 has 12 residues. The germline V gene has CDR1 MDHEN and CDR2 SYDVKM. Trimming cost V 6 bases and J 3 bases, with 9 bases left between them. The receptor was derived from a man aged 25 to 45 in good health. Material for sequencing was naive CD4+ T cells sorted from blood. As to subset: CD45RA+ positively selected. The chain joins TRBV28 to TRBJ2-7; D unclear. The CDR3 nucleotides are TGTGCCAGCAGCCTCACTTACTACGAGCAGTACTTC. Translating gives CASSLTYYEQYF.